This record covers a single T cell receptor beta chain. From the 5' RACE reads, TCRdb called clonotypes with MiXCR, one entry per CDR3 protein. The table lists over 25,000 distinct CDR3 sequences, roughly a tenth of them singletons, with roughly an eighth in the top ten. The junction had 14 bases not matched to a gene; V was cut back by 6 bases and J by 0 bases. This CDR3 spans 18 amino acids. Germline assignment: CDR1 MNHEY and CDR2 SVGEGT. This sample stems from a study of early T cells in non-severe SARS-CoV-2 infection. Sequenced material: whole blood. The genes are TRBV6-2 or TRBV6-3 and TRBJ1-3; 7 positions match TRBD1. This receptor was obtained from an adult who was a healthcare worker with PCR-confirmed SARS-CoV-2 infection or an uninfected control (not recorded which). The CDR3: CASSRGLTGQFSGNTIYF. The CDR3 DNA sequence: TGTGCCAGCAGCCGAGGACTAACGGGACAGTTCTCTGGAAACACCATATATTTT.